These 5 T cell receptor beta chains were all obtained from the same sample, sequenced in a study of T cell responses to AZD1222 COVID-19 vaccine. Profiling relied on immunoSEQ multiplex PCR, and the TCRdb table lists in-frame clones only, not all of them. The table shows 150,000 or so clones, with around 89% occurring only once. Sequences were derived from peripheral blood, sampled on day 0 of AZD1222 vaccination. These receptors were collected from an adult in good health.

This clone came up once. The gene calls are TRBV7-2 and TRBJ2-5, with 10 nucleotides matching TRBD2. Losses at the gene ends were 1 base for V and 5 bases for J; bases not matched to a gene: 10. The CDR3 spans 17 residues. Germline CDR1 reads SGHTA; CDR2 reads FQGNSA. The DNA of the CDR3 is TGTGCCAGCAGCTTAGTCCCTAGCGGGGGAAAGGAGGAGACCCAGTACTTC. Its protein product is CASSLVPSGGKEETQYF.

There are a few counts of this clone. The genes are TRBV6-1 and TRBJ2-7; 9 bases agree with TRBD1. The J segment lost 0 bases and the V segment lost 1 base, leaving 1 base of the junction unmatched. The CDR3 contains 15 residues. Germline CDR1 and CDR2: MNHNS and SASEGT. CDR3 sequence reads: CASSEGQGGSYEQYF. CDR3 nucleotides: TGTGCCAGCAGTGAAGGACAGGGGGGCTCCTACGAGCAGTACTTC.

The CDR3 sequence: CASSAQSRTTTGELFF. The CDR3 nucleotides read TGTGCCAGCAGCGCCCAAAGTCGAACGACCACCGGGGAGCTGTTTTTT. J is TRBJ2-2 and V is TRBV9; D remains ambiguous. The germline V gene encodes CDR1 SGDLS and CDR2 YYNGEE. The CDR3 is 16 amino acids. The ends were cut back, 3 bases at V and 4 bases at J, with 16 bases in the middle.

V gene TRBV19 combines with J gene TRBJ2-3, with D unclear. The CDR3 is made up of 14 amino acids. V gave up 1 base and J gave up 2 bases, with 7 bases separating them. Germline V gene lookup returns CDR1 LNHDA and CDR2 SQIVND (reference sequence). The CDR3 is CASSIAANTDTQYF. The CDR3 coding sequence is TGTGCCAGTAGTATAGCGGCTAACACAGATACGCAGTATTTT.

This sequence joins TRBV28 and TRBJ1-2; 7 bases are shared with TRBD1. CDR3 length: 17 residues. CDR1 and CDR2 from the germline V gene are MDHEN and SYDVKM. The V gene end was trimmed by 6 bases and the J gene end by 2 bases; junction bases not matched to a gene: 15. CDR3 DNA sequence: TGTGCCAGCAGCCCCTACAGGGGCGATATTCCCAACTATGGCTACACCTTC. Its translation: CASSPYRGDIPNYGYTF.